The 13 T cell receptor beta chains below all came from one sample that was sequenced in a study of metastatic and nonmetastatic thyroid tumors. TCRdb re-called the PCR reads via MiXCR. The repertoire includes some 20,000 clones, about 33% of them detected once, and approximately 22% sits in the top ten. All patients reached thyroid surgery having received no treatment beforehand. Sample: adjacent normal tissue. These receptor sequences come from a female donor with papillary thyroid cancer or a benign thyroid nodule (not recorded which). Some clones in this sample may be carry-over from other donors' samples.

This chain joins TRBV11-2 and TRBJ2-7; 9 bases map to TRBD2. Losses at the gene ends were 2 bases for V and 3 bases for J; bases not matched to a gene: 8. The CDR3 totals 16 residues. Germline V CDR1 and CDR2: SGHAT, FQNNGV. The CDR3 sequence: CASSLRASGGRYEQYF. For the CDR3, the DNA is TGTGCCAGCAGCTTAAGGGCCAGCGGGGGGCGCTACGAGCAGTACTTC. Supplemented by reference TRBV11-2 and TRBJ2-7, the full variable domain reads EAGVAQSPRYKIIEKRQSVAFWCNPISGHATLYWYQQILGQGPKLLIQFQNNGVVDDSQLPKDRFSAERLKGVDSTLKIQPAKLEDSAVYLCASSLRASGGRYEQYFGPGTRLTVT.

The rearrangement uses TRBV6-6 and TRBJ1-6; 7 bases line up with TRBD1. The CDR3 has 14 amino acids. Germline CDR1 is MNHNY and CDR2 is SVGAGI (reference sequence). V lost 9 bases, J lost 17 bases, and 19 bases stayed unmatched. In DNA form, the CDR3 reads TGTGCCAGGAGGGGGACAGTGCAGCACTCAACCGTCCACTTT. It encodes CARRGTVQHSTVHF.

This clone came up a few times. The chain combines TRBV6-2 or TRBV6-3 with TRBJ2-2; tentatively, D is TRBD2 (6 bases). V gave up 4 bases and J gave up 6 bases, with 15 bases separating them. Germline CDR1 is MNHEY and CDR2 is SVGEGT. The CDR3 covers 15 residues. The CDR3 protein is CASSSSASAPGELFF. CDR3 DNA: TGTGCCAGCAGTTCCTCGGCTAGCGCTCCCGGGGAGCTGTTTTTT.

The chain employs TRBV28 and TRBJ1-5; possibly TRBD1 for D (6 bases). The CDR3 runs to 16 residues. Trimming stripped 4 bases from V and 2 bases from J, with 15 bases between. CDR1 and CDR2 (germline): MDHEN, SYDVKM. CDR3 sequence (DNA): TGTGCCAGCAGTTCCCCCAGTCGACAGGGCAATCAGCCCCAGCATTTT. Protein sequence: CASSSPSRQGNQPQHF. The full variable domain, completed using reference TRBV28 and TRBJ1-5, is DVKVTQSSRYLVKRTGEKVFLECVQDMDHENMFWYRQDPGLGLRLIYFSYDVKMKEKGDIPEGYSVSREKKERFSLILESASTNQTSMYLCASSSPSRQGNQPQHFGDGTRLSIL.

The chain uses TRBV4-1 and TRBJ2-7; either TRBD1 or TRBD2 may supply D (5 bases each). This CDR3 has 14 residues. Trimming left V 4 bases short and J 7 bases short, with 17 bases between. The germline V gene encodes CDR1 MGHRA and CDR2 YSYEKL. As DNA, the CDR3 is TGCGCCAGCAGCCCTCCGGGGACGGCCCTAGAGCAGTACTTC. Protein: CASSPPGTALEQYF.

V is TRBV19 and J is TRBJ2-3; a possible D gene is TRBD1 (8 bases). V lost 7 bases and J lost 3, with 14 bases in between. Germline values: CDR1 LNHDA, CDR2 SQIVND (reference sequence). The CDR3 extends over 14 amino acids. CDR3 in amino acids: CASKYRGGTDTQYF. In DNA, the CDR3 is TGTGCCAGTAAATACAGGGGGGGGACAGATACGCAGTATTTT.

V is TRBV7-2 and J is TRBJ2-7; 8 bases line up with TRBD2. Looked up from germline, CDR1 is SGHTA and CDR2 is FQGNSA. The CDR3 sequence is 16 residues long. V shed 0 bases and J 3 bases; nucleotides not matched to a gene: 7. The CDR3 nucleotides read TGTGCCAGCAGCTTAGCCTCTGGGAGCGGGAGCTACGAGCAGTACTTC. It translates to CASSLASGSGSYEQYF.

The CDR3 DNA follows: TGCAGTGCTAGAGAGGCTGGGATCGGCTACACCTTC. Amino acid sequence: CSAREAGIGYTF. This chain uses TRBV20-1 with TRBJ1-2; no firm D call. Trimming removed 0 bases from V and 8 bases from J, with 10 bases in between. The CDR3 covers 12 residues. Per germline, CDR1 DFQATT and CDR2 SNEGSKA (reference sequence).

This chain uses TRBV4-1 with TRBJ2-1; 7 nucleotides match TRBD2. V shed 2 bases, J shed 7 bases, and the junction held 2 bases outside the gene matches. Germline loops: CDR1 MGHRA, CDR2 YSYEKL. The CDR3 is 13 amino acids. CDR3 sequence (DNA): TGCGCCAGCAGCCAACTCGGGGGGAATGAGCAGTTCTTC. Its translation: CASSQLGGNEQFF.

This clone was counted only a few times. The chain has TRBV6-1 and TRBJ1-2, with D unclear. This CDR3 spans 14 amino acids. The V and J ends lost 7 bases and 0 bases respectively, with 12 bases between them. The V gene's germline CDR1 is MNHNS and CDR2 SASEGT. CDR3 DNA sequence: TGTGCCAGCATCCGGGGTGGCCCTAACTATGGCTACACCTTC. This translates into CASIRGGPNYGYTF.

This clone was recorded a few times. J is TRBJ2-1 and V is TRBV28, with D unresolved. With 7 bases removed from V and 9 bases from J, the gap between germline ends came to 16 bases. Per germline, CDR1 MDHEN and CDR2 SYDVKM. The CDR3 sequence is 13 residues long. CDR3: CASILSDMVEQFF. The CDR3 bases are TGTGCCAGCATCTTAAGTGATATGGTTGAGCAGTTCTTC.

The chain employs TRBV11-3 and TRBJ2-7; D unresolved. CDR3 length: 12 residues. V was trimmed by 3 bases and J by 4 bases, leaving 7 bases between them. Germline V gene lookup returns CDR1 SGHNT and CDR2 YENEEA. DNA of the CDR3: TGTGCCAGCAGCTTGGTAGGGTACGAGCAGTACTTC. Residues: CASSLVGYEQYF.

This clone was observed a handful of times. The chain has TRBV19 and TRBJ2-6; tentative D call: TRBD1 (6 bases). The CDR3 has 15 amino acids. CDR1 is LNHDA and CDR2 is SQIVND in the germline V gene (reference sequence). The V gene lost 3 bases and the J gene lost 2 bases, with 8 bases spanning the gap. CDR3 nucleotide sequence: TGTGCCAGTAGTATGGGACAAACTGGGGCCAACGTCCTGACTTTC. It translates to CASSMGQTGANVLTF.